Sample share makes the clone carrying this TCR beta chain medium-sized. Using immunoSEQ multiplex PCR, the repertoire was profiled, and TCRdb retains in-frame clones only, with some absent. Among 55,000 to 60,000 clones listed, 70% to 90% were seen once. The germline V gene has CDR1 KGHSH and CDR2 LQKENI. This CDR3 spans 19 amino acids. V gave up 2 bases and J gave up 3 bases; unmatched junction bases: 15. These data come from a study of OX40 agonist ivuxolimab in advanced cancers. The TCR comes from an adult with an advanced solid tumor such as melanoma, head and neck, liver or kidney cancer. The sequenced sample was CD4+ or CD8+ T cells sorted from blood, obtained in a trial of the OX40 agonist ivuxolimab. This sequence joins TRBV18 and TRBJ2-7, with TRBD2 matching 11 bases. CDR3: CASSPNLSGGAKFIYEQYF. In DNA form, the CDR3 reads TGTGCCAGCTCACCAAATCTTAGCGGGGGGGCCAAATTTATCTACGAGCAGTACTTC.